This TCR beta chain emerged from a study of blood T cell repertoires in COVID-19. Study details: The cDNA or gDNA used as material had been derived from T cells, B-cell-depleted T cells, or PBMCs.

The CDR3 runs 18 residues. Trimming left V 2 bases short and J 3 bases short, with 21 bases between. Germline V lookup: CDR1 LGHNA, CDR2 YNFKEQ. Per the authors' pipeline: Amplification of reference gene primers provided the estimated nucleated cell counts. Generated by immunoSEQ multiplex PCR, the TCRdb table keeps only in-frame clones and is missing some. The V and J calls and clone size were taken over from that table, and D and trimming were inferred from the DNA. The data contain around 16,000 clones, 88% of them singletons. The chain is built from TRBV4-2 and TRBJ2-3; D possibly corresponds to TRBD2 (6 bases). Sequenced input: peripheral blood. This TCR was sampled from a human donor in a cohort sampled during active COVID-19. This CDR3 reads CASSQSYWGGEETDTQYF. CDR3 nucleotides: TGTGCCAGCAGCCAATCCTATTGGGGTGGGGAGGAGACAGATACGCAGTATTTT.